This is a list of T cell receptor beta chains from one sample in a study of Ad26.COV2.S vaccination and SARS-CoV-2 variants. Only in-frame clones appear in the TCRdb table, and some are missing; sequencing was by immunoSEQ multiplex PCR. The sample lists about 350,000 clones; approximately 84% were seen once. The source was peripheral blood, collected in a trial of Ad26.COV2.S vaccine versus placebo. The receptors originated from a person between 18 and 60 years old who received the Ad26.COV2.S COVID-19 vaccine or a placebo. Each CDR3 is given with its conserved first and last residue.

V,J,CDR3
TRBV11-2,TRBJ2-5,CASSLVASGVETQYF
TRBV7-9,TRBJ2-7,CASSLSSYEQYF
TRBV11-2,TRBJ1-2,CASSFNGDYGYTF
TRBV5-1,TRBJ2-5,CASREPGQETQYF
TRBV5-4,TRBJ2-7,CASSIGGRSPYEQYF
TRBV14,TRBJ1-1,CASSRDRLKAFF
TRBV9,TRBJ2-3,CASSVQSRSDTQYF
TRBV3-1/TRBV3-2,TRBJ1-1,CASSLRGGFAEAFF
TRBV7-6,TRBJ1-6,CASSLESGGGVYPSPLHF
TRBV19,TRBJ1-1,CASSMGGIGNTEAFF
TRBV27,TRBJ2-5,CASSLSRGETQYF
TRBV10-1,TRBJ1-1,CASSRDRLGAFF
TRBV19,TRBJ2-7,CASSFRSGEQYF
TRBV5-1,TRBJ2-7,CASSLGVGYYEQYF
TRBV9,TRBJ1-4,CASSVGGAGTNEKLFF
TRBV7-2,TRBJ1-5,CASSLQGQGKEPQHF
TRBV11-2,TRBJ1-4,CASSFFPGRRTNEKLFF
TRBV6-5,TRBJ2-7,CASSSDRQIYEQYF
TRBV2,TRBJ2-7,CASSSNRGPQSEQYF
TRBV7-2,TRBJ2-7,CASSRSGLGLYEQYF
TRBV12-5,TRBJ2-3,CASGLAGADTQYF
TRBV6-2/TRBV6-3,TRBJ2-7,CASSYSFREPYEQYF
TRBV28,TRBJ2-5,CASRPTSGDQETQYF
TRBV6-2/TRBV6-3,TRBJ1-6,CASSAHGDASPLHF
TRBV5-1,TRBJ2-3,CASSFGAGGPWADTQYF
TRBV5-1,TRBJ2-5,CASSGTATWETQYF
TRBV5-1,TRBJ2-5,CASSSGSGTGEETQYF
TRBV6-5,TRBJ2-1,CASRLAGGNEQFF
TRBV28,TRBJ1-1,CASRANSPEAFF
TRBV29-1,TRBJ1-1,CSVEVGTEAFF
TRBV19,TRBJ2-3,CASSIYGSATDTQYF
TRBV11-2,TRBJ1-1,CASSPAPQGSPEAFF
TRBV28,TRBJ1-5,CASSPTGTHNQPQHF